Listed below are T cell receptor beta chains from one sample, sequenced in a study of T cells after yellow fever vaccination. From the 5' RACE reads, TCRdb called clonotypes with MiXCR, one entry per CDR3 protein. The table has about 5,800 distinct CDR3 sequences, approximately 5.9% seen once. The sample here was PBMCs, either bulk or a sorted T-cell subset (CD4+, CD8+, memory, or dextramer-sorted; not recorded which), taken approximately 16 days after the first yellow fever vaccination. These TCRs come from a young man who received the YFV17D yellow fever vaccine. The CDR3 runs from the conserved cysteine through the conserved F or W. The D gene is left open where the match is weak. Clone size is stated in some rows and not others, as once, few, many or a class when expanded.

NA | TRBJ1-3 | 16 | TRBV15 | many | CATSRARTHSGNTIYF | TGTGCCACCAGCAGAGCCAGGACCCACTCTGGAAACACCATATATTTT
NA | TRBJ2-7 | 13 | TRBV4-1 | NA | CARSPGVPYEQYF | TGTGCCAGGAGCCCCGGGGTCCCCTACGAGCAGTACTTC
TRBD2 | TRBJ2-3 | 15 | TRBV4-2 | many | CASSQGSGGADTQYF | TGTGCCAGCAGCCAAGGGAGCGGGGGGGCAGATACGCAGTATTTT
NA | TRBJ2-5 | 13 | TRBV5-6 | many | CASSSHNGPTQYF | TGTGCCAGCAGCTCGCACAATGGTCCGACCCAGTACTTC
NA | TRBJ1-6 | 13 | TRBV9 | many | CASSVGQPSPLHF | TGTGCCAGCAGCGTCGGACAGCCATCACCCCTCCACTTT
TRBD1 | TRBJ1-2 | 13 | TRBV19 | many | CASRPGQSYGYTF | TGTGCCAGTAGACCGGGACAGAGCTATGGCTACACCTTC
NA | TRBJ2-5 | 13 | TRBV18 | many | CASSPGTQETQYF | TGTGCCAGCTCACCAGGCACCCAAGAGACCCAGTACTTC
NA | TRBJ2-2 | 14 | TRBV5-1 | many | CASSLAGRTGELFF | TGCGCCAGCAGCTTGGCGGGGCGAACCGGGGAGCTGTTTTTT
NA | TRBJ1-5 | 14 | TRBV6-2/TRBV6-3 | hyperexpanded | CASRSLQGNQPQHF | TGTGCCAGCAGATCACTACAGGGCAATCAGCCCCAGCATTTT
NA | TRBJ2-7 | 11 | TRBV10-2 | large | CASGSPYEQYF | TGCGCCAGCGGGTCCCCCTACGAGCAGTACTTC
TRBD2 | TRBJ2-3 | 18 | TRBV11-2 | NA | CASSLVSLAGGVADTQYF | TGTGCCAGCAGCTTAGTCTCCCTAGCGGGGGGGGTGGCAGATACGCAGTATTTT
NA | TRBJ2-1 | 14 | TRBV5-6 | NA | CASSPELRHNEQFF | TGTGCCAGCAGCCCCGAGCTCCGGCACAATGAGCAGTTCTTC
TRBD1 | TRBJ2-5 | 16 | TRBV24-1 | many | CATSDNSGTGVETQYF | TGTGCCACCAGTGATAACTCCGGGACAGGGGTGGAGACCCAGTACTTC
TRBD1 | TRBJ2-5 | 16 | TRBV27 | many | CASSPRQGAERETQYF | TGTGCCAGCAGTCCGCGACAGGGGGCGGAACGGGAGACCCAGTACTTC
NA | TRBJ1-3 | 10 | TRBV20-1 | hyperexpanded | CSARGNTIYF | TGCAGTGCTCGTGGAAACACCATATATTTT
NA | TRBJ1-1 | 16 | TRBV18 | many | CASSRGDSPKGAEAFF | TGTGCCAGCTCACGGGGAGACAGCCCCAAGGGAGCTGAAGCTTTCTTT
NA | TRBJ1-1 | 13 | TRBV6-5 | medium-sized | CASSPGPWGIAFF | TGTGCCAGCAGTCCTGGGCCGTGGGGTATTGCTTTCTTT
NA | TRBJ2-7 | 11 | TRBV12-3/TRBV12-4 | many | CASSGAYEQYF | TGTGCCAGCAGTGGCGCCTACGAGCAGTACTTC
NA | TRBJ1-2 | 13 | TRBV5-1 | NA | CASSFGGGYGYTF | TGCGCCAGCAGCTTTGGGGGGGGCTATGGCTACACCTTC
TRBD1 | TRBJ1-1 | 17 | TRBV5-8 | NA | CASRTGAGGGGYTEAFF | TGTGCCAGCAGAACCGGGGCAGGGGGCGGCGGATATACTGAAGCTTTCTTT
TRBD2 | TRBJ2-1 | 14 | TRBV7-9 | many | CASSLVSGGFEQFF | TGTGCCAGCAGCTTAGTTAGCGGGGGATTTGAGCAGTTCTTC
NA | TRBJ2-4 | 13 | TRBV6-5 | many | CASSYSMSHIQYF | TGTGCCAGCAGTTACTCGATGAGCCACATTCAGTACTTC
TRBD2 | TRBJ2-4 | 17 | TRBV9 | many | CASSVLAGPLAKNIQYF | TGTGCCAGCAGCGTTCTAGCGGGGCCCCTAGCCAAAAACATTCAGTACTTC
NA | TRBJ1-2 | 12 | TRBV19 | many | CATQLPNYGYTF | TGTGCGACGCAGCTACCTAACTATGGCTACACCTTC
NA | TRBJ2-7 | 15 | TRBV15 | many | CATSRVLPSVGEQYF | TGTGCCACCAGCAGAGTCCTGCCTAGCGTGGGGGAGCAGTACTTC
TRBD1 | TRBJ2-2 | 16 | TRBV4-2 | many | CASSQDGRGRLGELFF | TGTGCCAGCAGCCAAGACGGCAGGGGGCGCCTCGGGGAGCTGTTTTTT
TRBD1 | TRBJ2-1 | 16 | TRBV20-1 | many | CSARRRDRSSYNEQFF | TGCAGTGCTAGACGCCGGGACAGAAGCTCCTACAATGAGCAGTTCTTC
NA | TRBJ2-5 | 14 | TRBV7-2 | many | CASSFGQGQKTQYF | TGTGCCAGCAGCTTTGGGCAGGGGCAGAAGACCCAGTACTTC
TRBD2 | TRBJ2-1 | 17 | TRBV3-1 | many | CASSRDAGGPRGGEQFF | TGTGCCAGCAGCCGAGATGCGGGGGGGCCCCGGGGAGGTGAGCAGTTCTTC
NA | TRBJ1-1 | 12 | TRBV7-9 | many | CASFRTDREAFF | TGTGCCAGCTTCCGGACGGACCGTGAAGCTTTCTTT